The present entry profiles one TCR beta chain with its context. Its matching antigen is unknown. This entry is derived from a study of T cell responses to AZD1222 COVID-19 vaccine. Some clones are missing from TCRdb's copy, which holds only in-frame ones; the method was immunoSEQ multiplex PCR. The data contain over 100,000 clones, approximately 94% of them singletons. Findings and caveats of the study: Clonal diversity may have been underestimated, and the donors were mostly white British, with more females than males.

The length of the CDR3 is 15 residues. Looked up from germline, CDR1 is GTSNPN and CDR2 is SVGIG (reference sequence). Losses at the gene ends were 2 bases for V and 7 bases for J; bases not matched to a gene: 10. This sequence joins TRBV30 and TRBJ2-1; 8 nucleotides align to TRBD2. The specimen comprised peripheral blood, sampled on day 0 of AZD1222 vaccination. The TCR sequence derives from an adult in good health. CDR3 bases: TGTGCCTGGAGTTCCGGGACTAGGATTAGTAATGAGCAGTTCTTC. It yields the protein CAWSSGTRISNEQFF.